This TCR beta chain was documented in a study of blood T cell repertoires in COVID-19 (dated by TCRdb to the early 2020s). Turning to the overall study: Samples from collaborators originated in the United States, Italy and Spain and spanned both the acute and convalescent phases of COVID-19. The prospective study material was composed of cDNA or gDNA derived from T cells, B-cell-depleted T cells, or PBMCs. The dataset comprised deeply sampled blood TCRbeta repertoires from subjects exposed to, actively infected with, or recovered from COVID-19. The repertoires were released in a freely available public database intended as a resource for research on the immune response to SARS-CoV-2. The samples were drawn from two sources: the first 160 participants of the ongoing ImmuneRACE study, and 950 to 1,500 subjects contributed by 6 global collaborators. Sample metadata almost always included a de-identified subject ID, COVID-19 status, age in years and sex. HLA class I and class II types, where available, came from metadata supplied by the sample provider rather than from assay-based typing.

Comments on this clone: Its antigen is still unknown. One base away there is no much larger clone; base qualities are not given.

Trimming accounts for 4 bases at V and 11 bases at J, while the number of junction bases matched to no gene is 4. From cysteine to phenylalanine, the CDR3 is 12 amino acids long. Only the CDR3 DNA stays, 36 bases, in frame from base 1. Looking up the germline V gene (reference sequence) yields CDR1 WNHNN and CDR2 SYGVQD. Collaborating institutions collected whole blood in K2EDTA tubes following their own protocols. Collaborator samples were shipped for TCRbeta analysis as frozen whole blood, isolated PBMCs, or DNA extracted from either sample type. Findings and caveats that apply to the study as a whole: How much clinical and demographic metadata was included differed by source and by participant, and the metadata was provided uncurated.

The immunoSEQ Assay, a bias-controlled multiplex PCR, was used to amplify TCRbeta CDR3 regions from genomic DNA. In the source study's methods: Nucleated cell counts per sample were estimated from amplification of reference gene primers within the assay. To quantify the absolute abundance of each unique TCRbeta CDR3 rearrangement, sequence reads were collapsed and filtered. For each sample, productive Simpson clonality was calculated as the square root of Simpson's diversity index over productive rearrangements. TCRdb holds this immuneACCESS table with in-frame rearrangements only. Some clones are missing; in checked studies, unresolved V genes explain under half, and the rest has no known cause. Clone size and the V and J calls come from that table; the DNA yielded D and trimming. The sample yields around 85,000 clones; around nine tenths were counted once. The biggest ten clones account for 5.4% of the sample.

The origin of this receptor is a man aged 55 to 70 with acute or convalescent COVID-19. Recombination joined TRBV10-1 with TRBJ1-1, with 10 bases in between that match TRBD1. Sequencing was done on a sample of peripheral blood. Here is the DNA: TGCGCCAGCAGTGCGACAGGGGGCCCGGCTTTCTTT. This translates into CASSATGGPAFF.